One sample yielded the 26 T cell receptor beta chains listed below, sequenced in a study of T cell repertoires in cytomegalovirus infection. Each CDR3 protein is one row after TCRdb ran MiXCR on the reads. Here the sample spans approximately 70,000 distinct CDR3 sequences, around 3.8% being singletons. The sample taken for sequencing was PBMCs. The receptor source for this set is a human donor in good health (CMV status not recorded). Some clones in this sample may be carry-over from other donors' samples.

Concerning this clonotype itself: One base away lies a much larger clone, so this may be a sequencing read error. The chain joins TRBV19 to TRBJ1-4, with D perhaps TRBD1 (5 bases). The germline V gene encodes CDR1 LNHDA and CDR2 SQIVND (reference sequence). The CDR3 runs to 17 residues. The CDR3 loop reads CASSRPLQAPTNGKLFF. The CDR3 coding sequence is TGTGCCAGTAGTAGGCCCCTACAGGCACCAACTAATGGAAAACTGTTTTTT.

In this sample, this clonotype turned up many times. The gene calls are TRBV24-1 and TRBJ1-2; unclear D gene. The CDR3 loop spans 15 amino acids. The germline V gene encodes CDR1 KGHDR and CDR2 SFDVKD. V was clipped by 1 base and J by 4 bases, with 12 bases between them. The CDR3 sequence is CATSDLWVKSYGYTF. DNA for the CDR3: TGTGCCACCAGTGATTTATGGGTTAAGTCCTATGGCTACACCTTC.

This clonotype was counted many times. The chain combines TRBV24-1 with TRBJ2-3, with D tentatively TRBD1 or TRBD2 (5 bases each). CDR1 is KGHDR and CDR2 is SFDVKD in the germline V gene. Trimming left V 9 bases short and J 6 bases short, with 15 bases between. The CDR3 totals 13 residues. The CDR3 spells CATGTPGLDTQYF. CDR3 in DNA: TGTGCCACCGGGACCCCTGGCCTGGATACGCAGTATTTT.

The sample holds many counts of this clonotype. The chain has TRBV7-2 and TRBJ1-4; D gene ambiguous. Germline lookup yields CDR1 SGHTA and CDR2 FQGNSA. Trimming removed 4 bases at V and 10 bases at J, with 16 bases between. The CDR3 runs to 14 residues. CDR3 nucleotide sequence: TGTGCCAGCAGCTCGGGGAACGTAGGAGGAAAACTGTTTTTT. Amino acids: CASSSGNVGGKLFF.

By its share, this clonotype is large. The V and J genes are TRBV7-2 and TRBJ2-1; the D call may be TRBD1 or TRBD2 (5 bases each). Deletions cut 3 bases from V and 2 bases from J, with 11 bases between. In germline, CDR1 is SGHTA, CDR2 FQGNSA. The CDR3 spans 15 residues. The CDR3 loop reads CASSLGVGPYNEQFF. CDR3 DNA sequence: TGTGCCAGCAGCTTGGGGGTAGGACCCTACAATGAGCAGTTCTTC.

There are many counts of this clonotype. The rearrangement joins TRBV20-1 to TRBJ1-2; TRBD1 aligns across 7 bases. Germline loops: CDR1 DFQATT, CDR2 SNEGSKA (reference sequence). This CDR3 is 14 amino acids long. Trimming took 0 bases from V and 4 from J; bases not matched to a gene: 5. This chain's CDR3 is CSAREARDSYGYTF. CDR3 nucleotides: TGCAGTGCTAGAGAGGCCCGGGACAGCTATGGCTACACCTTC.

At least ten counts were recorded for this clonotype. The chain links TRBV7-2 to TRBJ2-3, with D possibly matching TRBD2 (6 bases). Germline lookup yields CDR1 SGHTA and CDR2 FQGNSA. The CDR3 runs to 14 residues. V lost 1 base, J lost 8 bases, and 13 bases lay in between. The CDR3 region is CASSLDGFGGTQYF. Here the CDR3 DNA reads TGTGCCAGCAGCTTAGACGGCTTCGGGGGTACGCAGTATTTT.

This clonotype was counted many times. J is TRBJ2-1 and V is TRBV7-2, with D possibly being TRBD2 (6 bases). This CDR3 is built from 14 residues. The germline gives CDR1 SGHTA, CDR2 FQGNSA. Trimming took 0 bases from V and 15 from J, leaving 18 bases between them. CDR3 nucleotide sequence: TGTGCCAGCAGCTTAGCTAGCGGACATATGGTGCCGTTCTTC. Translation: CASSLASGHMVPFF.

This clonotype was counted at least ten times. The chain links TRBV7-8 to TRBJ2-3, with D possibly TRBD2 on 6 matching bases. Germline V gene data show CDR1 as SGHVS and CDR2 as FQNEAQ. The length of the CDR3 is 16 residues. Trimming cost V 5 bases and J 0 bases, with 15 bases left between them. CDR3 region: CASSLLGSGSTDTQYF. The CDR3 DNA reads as TGTGCCAGCAGCCTGCTCGGAAGCGGGAGCACAGATACGCAGTATTTT.

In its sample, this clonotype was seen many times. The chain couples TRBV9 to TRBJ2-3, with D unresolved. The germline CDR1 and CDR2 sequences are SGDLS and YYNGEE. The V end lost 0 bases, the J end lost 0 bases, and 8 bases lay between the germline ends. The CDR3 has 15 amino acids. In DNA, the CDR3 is TGTGCCAGCAGCGTAGGGTCAGCGAGCACAGATACGCAGTATTTT. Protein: CASSVGSASTDTQYF.

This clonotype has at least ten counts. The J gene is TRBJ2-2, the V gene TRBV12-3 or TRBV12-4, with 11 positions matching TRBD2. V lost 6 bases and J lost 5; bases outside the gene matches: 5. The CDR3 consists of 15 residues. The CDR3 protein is CASSGSGGATGELFF. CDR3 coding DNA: TGTGCCAGCAGCGGTAGCGGGGGGGCTACCGGGGAGCTGTTTTTT.

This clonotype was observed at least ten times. CDR3 DNA sequence: TGTGCCAGCAGTTACGACAGGGTTGTGGGTTCACCCCTCCACTTT. It yields the protein CASSYDRVVGSPLHF. This sequence joins TRBV27 and TRBJ1-6; TRBD1 matches 7 bases. Trimming removed 4 bases from V and 9 bases from J; junction bases left unmatched: 9. Germline CDR1 is MNHEY and CDR2 is SMNVEV (reference sequence). This CDR3 region has 15 residues.

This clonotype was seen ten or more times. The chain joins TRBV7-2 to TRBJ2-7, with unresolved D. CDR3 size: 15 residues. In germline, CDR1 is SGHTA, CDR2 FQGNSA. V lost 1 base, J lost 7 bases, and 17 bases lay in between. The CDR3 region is CASSLVPRRPKEQYF. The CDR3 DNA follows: TGTGCCAGCAGCTTAGTTCCCCGGCGACCAAAGGAGCAGTACTTC.

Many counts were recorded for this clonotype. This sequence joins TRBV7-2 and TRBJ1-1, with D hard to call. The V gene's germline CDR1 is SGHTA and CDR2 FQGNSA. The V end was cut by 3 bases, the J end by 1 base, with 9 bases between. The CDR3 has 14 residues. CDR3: CASSFRGANTEAFF. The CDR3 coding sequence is TGTGCCAGCAGCTTTCGGGGTGCGAACACTGAAGCTTTCTTT.

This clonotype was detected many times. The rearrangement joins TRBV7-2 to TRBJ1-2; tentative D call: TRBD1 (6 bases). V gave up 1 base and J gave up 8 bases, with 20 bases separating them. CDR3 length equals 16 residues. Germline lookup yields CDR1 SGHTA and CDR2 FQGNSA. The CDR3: CASSLVWEDSLGGYTF. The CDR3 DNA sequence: TGTGCCAGCAGCTTAGTTTGGGAGGACAGTTTGGGCGGCTACACCTTC.

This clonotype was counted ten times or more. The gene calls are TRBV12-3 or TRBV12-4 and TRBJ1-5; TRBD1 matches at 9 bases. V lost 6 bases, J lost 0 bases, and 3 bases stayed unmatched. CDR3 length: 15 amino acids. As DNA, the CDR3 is TGTGCCAGCAGCCGGACAGGGGATAGCAATCAGCCCCAGCATTTT. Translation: CASSRTGDSNQPQHF.

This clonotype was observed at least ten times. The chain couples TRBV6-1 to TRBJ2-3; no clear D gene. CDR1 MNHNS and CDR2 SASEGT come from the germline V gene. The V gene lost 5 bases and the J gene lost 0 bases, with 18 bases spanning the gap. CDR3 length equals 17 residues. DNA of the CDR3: TGTGCCAGCAGTTACGACCGTCTTGCGCTGAGCACAGATACGCAGTATTTT. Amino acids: CASSYDRLALSTDTQYF.

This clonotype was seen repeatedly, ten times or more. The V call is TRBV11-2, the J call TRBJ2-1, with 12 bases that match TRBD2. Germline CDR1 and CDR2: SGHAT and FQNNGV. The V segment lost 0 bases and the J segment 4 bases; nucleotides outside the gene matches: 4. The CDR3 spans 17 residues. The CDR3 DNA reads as TGTGCCAGCAGCTTAGACGGGACTAGCGGGCTATACAATGAGCAGTTCTTC. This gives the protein CASSLDGTSGLYNEQFF.

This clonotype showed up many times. CDR3 nucleotide sequence: TGTGCCAGCAGCCGCGGGGGGGGCCTAGGGGAGCAGTACTTC. This codes for CASSRGGGLGEQYF. The chain joins TRBV7-2 to TRBJ2-7; 9 nucleotides line up with TRBD2. This CDR3 has 14 amino acids. J was trimmed by 7 bases and V by 5 bases; bases with no gene match: 9. Germline CDR1 SGHTA, CDR2 FQGNSA.

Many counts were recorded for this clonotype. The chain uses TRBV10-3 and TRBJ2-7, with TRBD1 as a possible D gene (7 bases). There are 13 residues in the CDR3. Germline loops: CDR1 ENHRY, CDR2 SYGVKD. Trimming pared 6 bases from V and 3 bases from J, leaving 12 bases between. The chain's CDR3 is CAIRGGGGYEQYF. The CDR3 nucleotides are TGTGCCATCAGAGGAGGGGGCGGCTACGAGCAGTACTTC.

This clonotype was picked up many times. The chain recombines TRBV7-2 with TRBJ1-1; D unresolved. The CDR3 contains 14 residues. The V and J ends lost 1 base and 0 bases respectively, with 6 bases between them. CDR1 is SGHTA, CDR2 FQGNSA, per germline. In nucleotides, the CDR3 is TGTGCCAGCAGCTTAGAGAGGGTGAACACTGAAGCTTTCTTT. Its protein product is CASSLERVNTEAFF.

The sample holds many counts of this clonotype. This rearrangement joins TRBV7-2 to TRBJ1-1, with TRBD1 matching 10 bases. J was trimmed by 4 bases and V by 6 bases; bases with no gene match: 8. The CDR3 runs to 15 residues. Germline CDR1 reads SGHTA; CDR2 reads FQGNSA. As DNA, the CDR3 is TGTGCCAGCAGACCGGCCGGGACAGGGGTCACTGAAGCTTTCTTT. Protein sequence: CASRPAGTGVTEAFF. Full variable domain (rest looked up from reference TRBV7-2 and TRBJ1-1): GAGVSQSPSNKVTEKGKDVELRCDPISGHTALYWYRQSLGQGLEFLIYFQGNSAPDKSGLPSDRFSAERTGGSVSTLTIQRTQQEDSAVYLCASRPAGTGVTEAFFGQGTRLTVV.

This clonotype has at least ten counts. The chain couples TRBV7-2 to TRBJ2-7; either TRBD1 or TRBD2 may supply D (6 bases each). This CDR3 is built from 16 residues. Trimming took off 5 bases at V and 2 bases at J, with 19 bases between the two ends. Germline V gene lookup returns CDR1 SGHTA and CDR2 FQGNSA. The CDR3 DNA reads TGTGCCAGCAGCGTTGGGCCGATTCGGGGGCCCTACGAGCAGTACTTC. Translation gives CASSVGPIRGPYEQYF.

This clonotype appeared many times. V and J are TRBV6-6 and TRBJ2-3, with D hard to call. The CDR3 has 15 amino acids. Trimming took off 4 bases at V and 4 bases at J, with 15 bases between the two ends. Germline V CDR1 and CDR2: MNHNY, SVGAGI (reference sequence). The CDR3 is CASSFRAHYADTQYF. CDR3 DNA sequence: TGTGCCAGCAGTTTTCGTGCCCATTACGCAGATACGCAGTATTTT.

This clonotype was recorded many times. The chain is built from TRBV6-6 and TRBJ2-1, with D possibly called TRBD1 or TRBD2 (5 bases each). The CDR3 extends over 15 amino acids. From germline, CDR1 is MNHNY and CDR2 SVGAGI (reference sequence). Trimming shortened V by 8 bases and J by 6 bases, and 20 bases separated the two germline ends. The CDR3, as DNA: TGTGCCAGCTCCCCCGGGACCATCCTCCCCAATGAGCAGTTCTTC. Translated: CASSPGTILPNEQFF.

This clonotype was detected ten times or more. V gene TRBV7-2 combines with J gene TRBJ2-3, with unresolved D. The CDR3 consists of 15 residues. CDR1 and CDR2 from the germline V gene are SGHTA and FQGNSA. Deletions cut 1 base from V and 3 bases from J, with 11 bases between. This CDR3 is CASSLDPGLTDTQYF. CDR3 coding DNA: TGTGCCAGCAGCTTAGATCCAGGTTTGACAGATACGCAGTATTTT.